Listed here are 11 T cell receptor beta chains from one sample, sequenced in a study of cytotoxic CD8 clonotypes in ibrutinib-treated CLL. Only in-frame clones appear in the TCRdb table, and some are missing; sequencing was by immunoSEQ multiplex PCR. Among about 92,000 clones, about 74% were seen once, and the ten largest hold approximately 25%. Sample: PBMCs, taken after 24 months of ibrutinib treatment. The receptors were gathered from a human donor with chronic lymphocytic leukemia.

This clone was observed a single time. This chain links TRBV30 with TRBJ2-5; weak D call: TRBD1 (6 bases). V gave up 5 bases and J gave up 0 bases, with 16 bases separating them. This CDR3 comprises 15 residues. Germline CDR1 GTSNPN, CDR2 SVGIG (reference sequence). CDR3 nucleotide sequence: TGTGCCTGGGGGGAGACAGGAAAGTACCAAGAGACCCAGTACTTC. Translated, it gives CAWGETGKYQETQYF.

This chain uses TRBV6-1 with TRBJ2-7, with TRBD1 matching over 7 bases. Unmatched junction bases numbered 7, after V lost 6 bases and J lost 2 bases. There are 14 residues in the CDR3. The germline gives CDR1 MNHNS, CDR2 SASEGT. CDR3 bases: TGTGCCAGCAGGTCCGGGACAGCCCCCTACGAGCAGTACTTC. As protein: CASRSGTAPYEQYF.

In DNA, the CDR3 is TGTGCCAGCAGTGGTCCGAGGACTAGCGGGATCTTGGGCTACGAGCAGTACTTC. This codes for CASSGPRTSGILGYEQYF. The chain employs TRBV28 and TRBJ2-7; 12 nucleotides match TRBD2. J was trimmed by 3 bases and V by 5 bases; bases with no gene match: 14. Germline V CDR1 and CDR2: MDHEN, SYDVKM. The CDR3 spans 18 residues. The full variable domain, in which reference TRBV28 and TRBJ2-7 provide the parts outside the CDR3, is DVKVTQSSRYLVKRTGEKVFLECVQDMDHENMFWYRQDPGLGLRLIYFSYDVKMKEKGDIPEGYSVSREKKERFSLILESASTNQTSMYLCASSGPRTSGILGYEQYFGPGTRLTVT.

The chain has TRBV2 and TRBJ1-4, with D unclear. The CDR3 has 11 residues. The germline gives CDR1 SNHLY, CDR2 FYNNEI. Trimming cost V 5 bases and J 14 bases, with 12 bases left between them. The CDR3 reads CASSIERELFF. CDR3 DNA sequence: TGTGCCAGCAGTATTGAACGTGAGCTGTTTTTT. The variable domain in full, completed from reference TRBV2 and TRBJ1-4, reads EPEVTQTPSHQVTQMGQEVILRCVPISNHLYFYWYRQILGQKVEFLVSFYNNEISEKSEIFDDQFSVERPDGSNFTLKIRSTKLEDSAMYFCASSIERELFFGSGTQLSVL.

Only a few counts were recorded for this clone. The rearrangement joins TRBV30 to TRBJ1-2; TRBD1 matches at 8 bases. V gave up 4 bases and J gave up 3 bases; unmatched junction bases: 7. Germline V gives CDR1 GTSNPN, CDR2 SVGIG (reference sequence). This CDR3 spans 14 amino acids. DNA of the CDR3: TGTGCCTGGAAGAGGACAGGGAGGGACTATGGCTACACCTTC. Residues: CAWKRTGRDYGYTF.

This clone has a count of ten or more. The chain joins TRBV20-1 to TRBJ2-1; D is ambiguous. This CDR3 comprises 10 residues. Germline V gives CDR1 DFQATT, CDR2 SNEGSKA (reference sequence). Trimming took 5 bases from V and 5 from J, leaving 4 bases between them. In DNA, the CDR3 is TGCAGTGCTGGGGACAATGAGCAGTTCTTC. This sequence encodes CSAGDNEQFF.

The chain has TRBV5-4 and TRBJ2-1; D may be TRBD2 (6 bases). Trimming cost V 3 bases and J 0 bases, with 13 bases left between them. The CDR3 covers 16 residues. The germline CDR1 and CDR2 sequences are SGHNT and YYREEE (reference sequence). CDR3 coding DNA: TGTGCCAGCAGCTCCCAGGCGGGACGCTCCTACAATGAGCAGTTCTTC. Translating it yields CASSSQAGRSYNEQFF.

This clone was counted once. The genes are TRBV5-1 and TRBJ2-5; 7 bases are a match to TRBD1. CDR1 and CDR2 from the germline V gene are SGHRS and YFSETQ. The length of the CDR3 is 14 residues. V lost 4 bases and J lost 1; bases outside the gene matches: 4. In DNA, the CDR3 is TGCGCCAGCAGCCCGGGACAGAGCCAAGAGACCCAGTACTTC. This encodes CASSPGQSQETQYF.

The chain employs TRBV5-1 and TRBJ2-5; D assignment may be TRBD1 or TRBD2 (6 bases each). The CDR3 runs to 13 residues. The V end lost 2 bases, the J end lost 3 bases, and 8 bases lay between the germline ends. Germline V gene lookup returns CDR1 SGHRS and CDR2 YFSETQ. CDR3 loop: CASSLRGEETQYF. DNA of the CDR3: TGCGCCAGCAGCTTAAGGGGGGAAGAGACCCAGTACTTC.

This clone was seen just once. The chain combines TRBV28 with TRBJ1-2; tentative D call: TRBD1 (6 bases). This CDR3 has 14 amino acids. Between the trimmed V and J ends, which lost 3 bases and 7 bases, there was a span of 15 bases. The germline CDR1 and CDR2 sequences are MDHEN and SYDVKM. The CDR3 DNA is TGTGCCAGCAGTTTCCAACAGGGTCTGTCTGGCTACACCTTC. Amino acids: CASSFQQGLSGYTF.

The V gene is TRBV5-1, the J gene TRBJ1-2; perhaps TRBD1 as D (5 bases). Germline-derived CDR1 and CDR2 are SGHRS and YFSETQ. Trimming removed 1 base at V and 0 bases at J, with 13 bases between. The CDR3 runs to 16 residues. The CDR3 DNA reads TGCGCCAGCAGCTTGCTGGGGGGGTCCCCTAACTATGGCTACACCTTC. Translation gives CASSLLGGSPNYGYTF.